The 21 T cell receptor beta chains in this list originate from one sample, sequenced in a study of T cell responses to AZD1222 COVID-19 vaccine. Method: immunoSEQ multiplex PCR; TCRdb's copy keeps in-frame clones and lacks some. The data contain tens of thousands of clones, 70% to 90% of them singletons. The specimen comprised peripheral blood, sampled 28 days after the second AZD1222 dose. The receptors here all came from an adult who received the AZD1222 COVID-19 vaccine.

V gene TRBV19 combines with J gene TRBJ1-4, with D possibly TRBD1 on 6 matching bases. V lost 6 bases and J lost 0, with 11 bases in between. The CDR3 has 15 residues. Germline-derived CDR1 and CDR2 are LNHDA and SQIVND (reference sequence). CDR3: CASRLQGPTNEKLFF. CDR3 DNA: TGTGCCAGTAGGCTACAGGGACCAACTAATGAAAAACTGTTTTTT.

The rearrangement links TRBV2 to TRBJ2-4; 9 bases map to TRBD2. The V gene's germline CDR1 is SNHLY and CDR2 FYNNEI. The CDR3 runs 15 residues. V dropped 4 bases and J dropped 7; count of bases not matched to a gene: 8. In DNA form, the CDR3 reads TGTGCCAGCAGTGTAGGGGCGGGAGGGCGGAACATTCAGTACTTC. Protein: CASSVGAGGRNIQYF.

This chain links TRBV23-1 with TRBJ1-1, with 9 bases that match TRBD1. TRBV23-1 is an open reading frame, and its role is uncertain. J was trimmed by 0 bases and V by 0 bases; bases with no gene match: 14. The CDR3 has 20 amino acids. The CDR3 here is CASSQSWDRVGMRMNTEAFF. The CDR3 DNA follows: TGCGCCAGCAGTCAATCGTGGGACAGGGTGGGGATGAGAATGAACACTGAAGCTTTCTTT.

V is TRBV6-6 and J is TRBJ1-4; D may be TRBD1 (5 bases). Germline V gives CDR1 MNHNY, CDR2 SVGAGI (reference sequence). The CDR3 is 12 residues long. Trimming took 7 bases from V and 10 from J, leaving 13 bases between them. The CDR3 bases are TGTGCCAGCACGTCCCCTCAGGGAAAACTGTTTTTT. Encoded protein: CASTSPQGKLFF.

Details on this clone: This sample includes further DNA sequences coding for the same CDR3. The rearrangement links TRBV19 to TRBJ1-5, with D perhaps matching TRBD1 (5 bases). This CDR3 is built from 13 residues. V shed 3 bases and J shed 4 bases, with 7 bases lying between them. Germline V gene data show CDR1 as LNHDA and CDR2 as SQIVND (reference sequence). CDR3 amino acids: CASSIAGNQPQHF. In DNA form, the CDR3 reads TGTGCCAGTAGTATTGCAGGGAATCAGCCCCAGCATTTT.

The V and J genes are TRBV7-9 and TRBJ2-1; 8 bases match TRBD1. CDR1 is SEHNR, CDR2 FQNEAQ, per germline (reference sequence). The CDR3 contains 15 residues. Trimming removed 4 bases from V and 3 bases from J; junction bases left unmatched: 5. CDR3 in amino acids: CASSSGQVHYNEQFF. The CDR3 DNA reads as TGTGCCAGCAGCTCGGGACAGGTGCACTACAATGAGCAGTTCTTC.

The V call is TRBV27, the J call TRBJ1-5; TRBD1 agrees at 8 bases. This CDR3 comprises 12 residues. Germline V gene lookup returns CDR1 MNHEY and CDR2 SMNVEV (reference sequence). J gave up 7 bases and V 6 bases, and 2 bases lay outside the gene matches. Written as DNA, the CDR3 is TGTGCCAGCAGATCAGGGGGCCAGCCCCAGCATTTT. Translating it yields CASRSGGQPQHF.

CDR3 nucleotides: TGTGCCAGCAGCTCGGGACTAGCGGGGGGTGTCACCGGGGAGCTGTTTTTT. Translated, it gives CASSSGLAGGVTGELFF. The J gene is TRBJ2-2, the V gene TRBV5-4, with 15 bases identical to TRBD2. J gave up 4 bases and V 3 bases, and 4 bases lay outside the gene matches. CDR1 is SGHNT, CDR2 YYREEE, per germline (reference sequence). This CDR3 region has 17 residues.

This clone occurred once. The genes are TRBV6-2 or TRBV6-3 and TRBJ2-4; no reliable D call. This CDR3 has 15 amino acids. Germline assignment: CDR1 MNHEY and CDR2 SVGEGT. The V and J ends lost 5 bases and 0 bases respectively, with 11 bases between them. DNA for the CDR3: TGTGCCAGCAGTCGCTCCCCTATAGCCAAAAACATTCAGTACTTC. This sequence encodes CASSRSPIAKNIQYF.

CDR3 DNA: TGCGCCAGCAGCTTGGAGCAGGGAGAAACCTATGGCTACACCTTC. This sequence encodes CASSLEQGETYGYTF. J is TRBJ1-2 and V is TRBV5-1, with D possibly TRBD1 on 5 matching bases. Germline CDR1 is SGHRS and CDR2 is YFSETQ. The length of the CDR3 is 15 residues. V was pared by 0 bases and J by 4 bases, with 13 bases between.

This clone has a single count. The CDR3 region is CASRRYDTYGYTF. CDR3 in DNA: TGTGCCAGCCGCCGTTATGATACCTATGGCTACACCTTC. V gene TRBV5-6 combines with J gene TRBJ1-2; D is unresolved. Germline CDR1 SGHDT, CDR2 YYEEEE. The CDR3 is 13 residues long. Trimming left V 7 bases short and J 4 bases short, with 14 bases between.

The chain employs TRBV18 and TRBJ2-5, with D perhaps TRBD1 (5 bases). CDR1 is KGHSH, CDR2 LQKENI, per germline. The CDR3 has 13 amino acids. The ends were cut back, 5 bases at V and 1 base at J, with 8 bases in the middle. The CDR3 region is CASSIRAQETQYF. The CDR3 DNA sequence: TGTGCCAGCTCAATCAGGGCCCAAGAGACCCAGTACTTC.

V is TRBV18 and J is TRBJ2-3; D unresolved. In germline, CDR1 is KGHSH, CDR2 LQKENI. V was clipped by 6 bases and J by 0 bases, with 7 bases between them. The CDR3 extends over 13 amino acids. The CDR3 region has the DNA TGTGCCAGCTCGACATTCAGCACAGATACGCAGTATTTT. Translated: CASSTFSTDTQYF. Looking up the rest from reference TRBV18 and TRBJ2-3 gives the full variable domain: NAGVMQNPRHLVRRRGQEARLRCSPMKGHSHVYWYRQLPEEGLKFMVYLQKENIIDESGMPKERFSAEFPKEGPSILRIQQVVRGDSAAYFCASSTFSTDTQYFGPGTRLTVL.

This clone appeared once. The chain carries TRBV19 and TRBJ2-1; 9 bases fit TRBD2. Germline V gene sequence: CDR1 LNHDA, CDR2 SQIVND (reference sequence). This CDR3 spans 16 amino acids. Losses at the gene ends were 5 bases for V and 8 bases for J; bases not matched to a gene: 13. CDR3 DNA sequence: TGTGCCAGTAGTGTACCGGGACTAGCATTTAACGATGAGCAGTTCTTC. This encodes CASSVPGLAFNDEQFF. Full variable domain (remainder filled in from reference TRBV19 and TRBJ2-1): DGGITQSPKYLFRKEGQNVTLSCEQNLNHDAMYWYRQDPGQGLRLIYYSQIVNDFQKGDIAEGYSVSREKKESFPLTVTSAQKNPTAFYLCASSVPGLAFNDEQFFGPGTRLTVL.

The chain joins TRBV27 to TRBJ1-4, with 10 bases fitting TRBD1. The V gene end was trimmed by 6 bases and the J gene end by 5 bases; junction bases not matched to a gene: 9. The length of the CDR3 is 16 residues. The germline V gene has CDR1 MNHEY and CDR2 SMNVEV (reference sequence). Here the CDR3 reads CASRPGTGVSNEKLFF. The CDR3 region has the DNA TGTGCCAGCAGGCCCGGGACAGGGGTTTCGAATGAAAAACTGTTTTTT.

CDR3 sequence: CASSFSNPRDEQFF. The CDR3 DNA follows: TGCGCCAGCAGCTTTTCGAATCCCAGGGATGAGCAGTTCTTC. The V call is TRBV5-1, the J call TRBJ2-1; D is possibly TRBD1 (5 bases). The CDR3 sequence is 14 residues long. V dropped 2 bases and J dropped 8 bases, with 14 bases sitting between them. Germline-derived CDR1 and CDR2 are SGHRS and YFSETQ.

In its sample, this clone ranks as medium-sized. The chain is built from TRBV11-2 and TRBJ1-2; D gene ambiguous. The CDR3 contains 12 residues. V was trimmed by 10 bases and J by 2 bases, leaving 11 bases between them. The germline CDR1 and CDR2 sequences are SGHAT and FQNNGV. CDR3: CATLGGNYGYTF. The CDR3 nucleotides read TGTGCCACCCTCGGTGGGAACTATGGCTACACCTTC.

The chain couples TRBV5-8 to TRBJ1-2, with D uncertain. V was cut by 5 bases and J by 4 bases, with 15 bases left in between. CDR3 length equals 14 residues. Germline V gives CDR1 SGHTS, CDR2 YDEGEE. The CDR3 coding sequence is TGTGCCAGCAGGCAGGAGTGGTCATCCTATGGCTACACCTTC. The encoded protein is CASRQEWSSYGYTF. The complete variable domain, with remaining parts taken from reference TRBV5-8 and TRBJ1-2, reads EAGVTQSPTHLIKTRGQQATLRCSPISGHTSVYWYQQALGLGLQFLLWYDEGEERNRGNFPPRFSGRQFPNYSSELNVNALELEDSALYLCASRQEWSSYGYTFGSGTRLTVV.

This clone was observed a few times. This chain joins TRBV12-3 or TRBV12-4 and TRBJ2-4, with a tentative D call TRBD1 (6 bases). Trimming cost V 2 bases and J 7 bases, with 9 bases left between them. CDR3 length: 13 amino acids. This CDR3 reads CASSLLGGNIQYF. As DNA, the CDR3 is TGTGCCAGCAGTTTATTAGGGGGTAACATTCAGTACTTC.

V usage is TRBV18 and J usage is TRBJ2-1; 13 bases align to TRBD2. The V segment lost 4 bases and the J segment 3 bases; nucleotides outside the gene matches: 3. Germline V gives CDR1 KGHSH, CDR2 LQKENI. The CDR3 is 16 amino acids. The CDR3 DNA reads as TGTGCCAGCTCACATCGGACTAGCGGGAGCTACAATGAGCAGTTCTTC. Translating gives CASSHRTSGSYNEQFF. The full variable domain, its missing parts supplied by reference TRBV18 and TRBJ2-1, is NAGVMQNPRHLVRRRGQEARLRCSPMKGHSHVYWYRQLPEEGLKFMVYLQKENIIDESGMPKERFSAEFPKEGPSILRIQQVVRGDSAAYFCASSHRTSGSYNEQFFGPGTRLTVL.

CDR3 DNA: TGTGCCAGCAGTCCCTCCTACGAGCAGTACTTC. Residues: CASSPSYEQYF. The chain is built from TRBV6-2 or TRBV6-3 and TRBJ2-7; D is ambiguous. V lost 5 bases and J lost 0, with 2 bases in between. Per germline, CDR1 MNHEY and CDR2 SVGEGT. The CDR3 extends over 11 amino acids.